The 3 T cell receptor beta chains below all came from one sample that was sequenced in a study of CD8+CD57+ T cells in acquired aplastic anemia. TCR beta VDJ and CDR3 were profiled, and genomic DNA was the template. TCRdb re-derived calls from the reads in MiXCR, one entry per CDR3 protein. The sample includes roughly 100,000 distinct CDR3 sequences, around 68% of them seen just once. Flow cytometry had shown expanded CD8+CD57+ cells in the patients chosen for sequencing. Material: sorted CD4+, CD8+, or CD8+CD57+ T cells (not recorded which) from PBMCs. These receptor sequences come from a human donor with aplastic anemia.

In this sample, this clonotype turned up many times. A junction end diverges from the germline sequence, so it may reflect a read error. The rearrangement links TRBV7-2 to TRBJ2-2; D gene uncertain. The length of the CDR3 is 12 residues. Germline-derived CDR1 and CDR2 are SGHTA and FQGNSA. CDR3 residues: CASSLGSGELFF. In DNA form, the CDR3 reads TGTGCCAGCAGTTTAGGCTCCGGGGAGCTGTTTTTT.

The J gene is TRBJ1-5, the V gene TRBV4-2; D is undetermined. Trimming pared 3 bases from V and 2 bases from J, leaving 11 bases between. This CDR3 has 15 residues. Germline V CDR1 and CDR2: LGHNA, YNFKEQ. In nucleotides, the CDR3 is TGTGCCAGCAGCCAGGATAACAAGGGCAATCAGCCCCAGCATTTT. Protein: CASSQDNKGNQPQHF.

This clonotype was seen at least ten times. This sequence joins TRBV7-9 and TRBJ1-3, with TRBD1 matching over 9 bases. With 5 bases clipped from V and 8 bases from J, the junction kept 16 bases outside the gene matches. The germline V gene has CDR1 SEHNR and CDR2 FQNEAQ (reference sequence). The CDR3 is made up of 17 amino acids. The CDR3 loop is CASSPPTGGDLWDTIYF. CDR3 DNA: TGTGCCAGCAGCCCCCCAACAGGGGGCGATTTGTGGGACACCATATATTTT.